This note documents a single T cell receptor (beta chain) sequence. Its antigen is not identified. Some clones are missing from TCRdb's copy, which holds only in-frame ones; the method was immunoSEQ multiplex PCR. This sample carries tens of thousands of clones, around nine tenths of them seen once, and the ten largest clones take over 20%. The germline V gene has CDR1 GTSNPN and CDR2 SVGIG (reference sequence). Trimming stripped 5 bases from V and 14 bases from J, with 12 bases between. The CDR3 covers 9 residues. The sample comes from a study of chemoradiotherapy in HPV16-positive cancers. Whole-study results and caveats: In HPV16-positive patients, HPV-responsive T-cell expansion tracked better recurrence-free survival.

Specimen: blood, collected from a patient who underwent chemoradiotherapy. This TCR came from a human donor with HPV-associated anogenital cancer. The rearrangement uses TRBV30 and TRBJ1-1, with D maybe TRBD1 (6 bases). For the CDR3, the DNA is TGTGCCTGGGGACTTGGGGGCTTCTTT. Its protein is CAWGLGGFF.